A selection of T cell receptor beta chains follows, all from one sample in a study of graft-versus-host responses after intestinal transplantation. TCRdb keeps only in-frame clones here, not all; method: immunoSEQ multiplex PCR. This sample has 80,000 to 100,000 clones; roughly 92% occur once, and the top ten carry over 0.15%. Antigen specificity for these receptors is unknown. Sequenced material: unstimulated CD4+ T cells sorted from spleen or lymph node cells, taken before intestinal transplant. These TCRs come from a human donor who received an intestinal transplant. CDR3s include the opening cysteine and the closing phenylalanine or tryptophan. The D gene is left open where the match is weak. A row's size may be missing; if present it is once, few, many or a size class.

j_gene	abundance	v_gene	d_gene	CDR3nt	CDR3aa
TRBJ1-1	-	TRBV6-5	-	TGTGCCAGCACCCTCTTTGCGACTACGAACACTGAAGCTTTCTTT	CASTLFATTNTEAFF
TRBJ1-2	-	TRBV19	-	TGTGCCAGTAGTATACGGACAAACTATGGCTACACCTTC	CASSIRTNYGYTF
TRBJ2-7	-	TRBV28	TRBD1	TGTGCCAGCAGCTACTCCGGGACAGTGTTCTACGAGCAGTACTTC	CASSYSGTVFYEQYF
TRBJ2-7	-	TRBV4-3	-	TGCGCCAGCAGCCAATGGAGGGGCCTCAAGGACGAGCAGTACTTC	CASSQWRGLKDEQYF
TRBJ2-3	-	TRBV7-9	-	TGTGCCAGCAGTTATACAGATACGCAGTATTTT	CASSYTDTQYF
TRBJ2-1	-	TRBV29-1	TRBD2	TGCAGCGTTGTTCCGGGGGTACTGGCGGGAGTCAACAATGAGCAGTTCTTC	CSVVPGVLAGVNNEQFF
TRBJ1-2	few	TRBV10-1	-	TGCGCCAGCAGTGAGTCGGTGAGAAACTATGGCTACACCTTC	CASSESVRNYGYTF
TRBJ2-3	-	TRBV6-5	-	TGTGCCAGCGGGGGCAGGCCTAGCACAGATACGCAGTATTTT	CASGGRPSTDTQYF
TRBJ1-1	-	TRBV6-6	-	TGTGCCAGCAGTTATGATCGGGGGAACACTGAAGCTTTCTTT	CASSYDRGNTEAFF
TRBJ2-7	-	TRBV29-1	TRBD1	TGCAGCGGCCGGACAGGGGGCACCTACGAGCAGTACTTC	CSGRTGGTYEQYF
TRBJ1-1	-	TRBV19	-	TGTGCCAGTAACCCCGTGCGGGAGAACACTGAAGCTTTCTTT	CASNPVRENTEAFF
TRBJ2-3	once	TRBV7-8	-	TGTGCCAGCAGCTTAGAACAGATCACAGATACGCAGTATTTT	CASSLEQITDTQYF
TRBJ2-2	-	TRBV5-6	TRBD2	TGTGCCAGCAGCTTGGTGGTTAGCGGGGGTAACACCGGGGAGCTGTTTTTT	CASSLVVSGGNTGELFF
TRBJ2-5	once	TRBV30	-	TGTGCCTGGAGTATCTTGGAGACCCAGTACTTC	CAWSILETQYF
TRBJ2-5	-	TRBV5-5	-	TGTGCCAGCAGCCCGGAGGCTATACAAGAGACCCAGTACTTC	CASSPEAIQETQYF
TRBJ2-3	few	TRBV9	TRBD2	TGTGCCAGCAGCTCCAAAGGGGTAGCGGGAGAAGATACGCAGTATTTT	CASSSKGVAGEDTQYF
TRBJ1-5	few	TRBV6-6	-	TGTGCCAGCAGGACAGGAATTCAGCCCCAGCATTTT	CASRTGIQPQHF
TRBJ2-3	-	TRBV30	-	TGTGCCTGGAGTTCCGGAATGGCGGCGGATACGCAGTATTTT	CAWSSGMAADTQYF
TRBJ2-2	-	TRBV2	TRBD2	TGTGCCAGCAGTGATTCCAGCGGGAGATATGGCGGGGAGCTGTTTTTT	CASSDSSGRYGGELFF
TRBJ2-5	-	TRBV9	TRBD2	TGTGCCAGCAGCGTAGCCGACGGGGGGTATGGGGAGACCCAGTACTTC	CASSVADGGYGETQYF
TRBJ1-2	-	TRBV7-9	-	TGTGCCATCCAACAGGGCTATGGCTACACCTTC	CAIQQGYGYTF
TRBJ2-1	-	TRBV4-1	TRBD2	TGCGCCAGCAGCCAAGAAGGGACTAGCCTCTACAATGAGCAGTTCTTC	CASSQEGTSLYNEQFF
TRBJ1-3	few	TRBV10-3	-	TGTGCCATCAGTGAGTCGCCTCTCCGGAGTGGAAACACCATATATTTT	CAISESPLRSGNTIYF
TRBJ2-3	few	TRBV29-1	TRBD2	TGCAGCGCTGGGACGGGGGGGCAGACAGATACGCAGTATTTT	CSAGTGGQTDTQYF
TRBJ1-1	-	TRBV11-2	-	TGTGCCAGCAGCTTGGCAGGGACTGGGAACACTGAAGCTTTCTTT	CASSLAGTGNTEAFF
TRBJ1-6	-	TRBV27	-	TGTGCCAGCAGTTTATCGAGGCTGGAAAATTCACCCCTCCACTTT	CASSLSRLENSPLHF
TRBJ2-3	-	TRBV6-1	TRBD2	TGTGCCAGCAGTGAAGCTGGCGGGAGGGTGGGAGATACGCAGTATTTT	CASSEAGGRVGDTQYF
TRBJ2-6	-	TRBV5-1	-	TGCGCCAGCACCCAGGGGTCTGGGGCCAACGTCCTGACTTTC	CASTQGSGANVLTF
TRBJ2-7	-	TRBV19	-	TGTGCCAGTAGTTCCGGGACACGGTCCTACGAGCAGTACTTC	CASSSGTRSYEQYF
TRBJ1-2	-	TRBV25-1	TRBD1	TGTGCCAGCAGCCTGACAGGGAAGGGAAACTATGGCTACACCTTC	CASSLTGKGNYGYTF
TRBJ2-4	-	TRBV28	TRBD2	TGTGCCAGCAGTTCGAGCGGGAGGAGGATTTTGGCCAAAAACATTCAGTACTTC	CASSSSGRRILAKNIQYF
TRBJ1-5	-	TRBV12-5	-	TGTGCTAGTGGTTTGGTGTGGCTCAATCAGCCCCAGCATTTT	CASGLVWLNQPQHF
TRBJ1-6	-	TRBV6-5	TRBD1	TGTGCCAGCAGTTCGACAGGGCTGTCACCCCTCCACTTT	CASSSTGLSPLHF
TRBJ2-5	-	TRBV13	TRBD1	TGTGCCAGCAGCCCTTGGACAGGCCAAGAGACCCAGTACTTC	CASSPWTGQETQYF
TRBJ1-2	-	TRBV15	-	TGTGCCACTAGCAGAGATAGGGAGGTTGGCTACACCTTC	CATSRDREVGYTF
TRBJ1-4	-	TRBV6-1	TRBD1	TGTGCCAGCTTAAAGGGGGCAGGAGGCGAAAAACTGTTTTTT	CASLKGAGGEKLFF
TRBJ1-3	few	TRBV5-1	TRBD1	TGCGCCAGCAGCTTAAAGACAGGGAGTGGAAACACCATATATTTT	CASSLKTGSGNTIYF
TRBJ2-5	-	TRBV18	TRBD2	TGTGCCAGCTCACTCCTCACACTAGCGTGGCAAGAGACCCAGTACTTC	CASSLLTLAWQETQYF
TRBJ1-3	-	TRBV28	-	TGTGCCAGCAGTTTACCACAGGGTAACACCATATATTTT	CASSLPQGNTIYF
TRBJ1-4	-	TRBV27	-	TGTGCCAGCAGTTCTGCGGGCACTAATGAAAAACTGTTTTTT	CASSSAGTNEKLFF
TRBJ1-1	-	TRBV29-1	-	TGCAGCGTTGAGTCTACCTATGAGGCTTTCTTT	CSVESTYEAFF
TRBJ2-1	once	TRBV4-3	TRBD1	TGCGCCAGCAGCCCCCGCCCGTTCCGGGACAGGGATTACAATGAGCAGTTCTTC	CASSPRPFRDRDYNEQFF
TRBJ2-1	-	TRBV5-5	TRBD2	TGTGCCAGCAGCCTGTCTCTAGCGGGGGGGCAGAATGAGCAGTTCTTC	CASSLSLAGGQNEQFF
TRBJ2-7	-	TRBV5-1	TRBD2	TGCGCCAGCAGGCGGGAGGGCGTCTACGAGCAGTACTTC	CASRREGVYEQYF
TRBJ2-7	-	TRBV27	-	TGTGCCAGCAGCCCTTATGGAGCGCGAAGCTCCTACGAGCAGTACTTC	CASSPYGARSSYEQYF
TRBJ2-7	-	TRBV5-1	TRBD2	TGCGCCAGCAGCTTGATAGCGGGGGTTTACGAGCAGTACTTC	CASSLIAGVYEQYF
TRBJ2-1	few	TRBV21-1	-	TGTGCCAGCAGCCCCCCATCGGGACTTGACAATGAGCAGTTCTTC	CASSPPSGLDNEQFF
TRBJ2-7	-	TRBV1	-	TGCACCAGCAGCGGCGACTTAATCCTAGCGGGAGAAGGGTACGAGCAGTACTTC	CTSSGDLILAGEGYEQYF
TRBJ1-6	-	TRBV2	-	TGTGCCAGCAATTACAAGTCACCCCTCCACTTT	CASNYKSPLHF
TRBJ2-1	-	TRBV5-4	-	TGTGCCAGCAGTCCGACTAGTAGAATGTGGAATGAGCAGTTCTTC	CASSPTSRMWNEQFF
TRBJ1-2	-	TRBV10-1	TRBD1	TGCGCCAGCAGTGAGTCGCGGCAGGGGGTCTACACCTTC	CASSESRQGVYTF
TRBJ1-5	-	TRBV5-4	-	TGTGCCAGCAGATCTTACCGGGACTCAAATCAGCCCCAGCATTTT	CASRSYRDSNQPQHF
TRBJ1-2	-	TRBV11-2	TRBD1	TGTGCCAGCAGCTTATCCCCGGGACAGGAGGTCTATGGCTACACCTTC	CASSLSPGQEVYGYTF
TRBJ2-1	once	TRBV15	-	TGTGCCACCCTCACCGGGACACGCGCCTACAATGAGCAGTTCTTC	CATLTGTRAYNEQFF